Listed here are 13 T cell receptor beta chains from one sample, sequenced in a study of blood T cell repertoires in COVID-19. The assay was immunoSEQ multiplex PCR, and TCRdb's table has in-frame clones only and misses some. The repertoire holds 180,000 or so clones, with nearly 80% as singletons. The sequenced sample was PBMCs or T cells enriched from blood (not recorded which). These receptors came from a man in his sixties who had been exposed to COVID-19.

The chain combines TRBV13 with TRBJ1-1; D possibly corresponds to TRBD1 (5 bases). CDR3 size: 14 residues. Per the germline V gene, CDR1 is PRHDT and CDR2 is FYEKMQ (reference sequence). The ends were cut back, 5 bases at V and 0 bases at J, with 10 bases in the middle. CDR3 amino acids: CASSLLGVNTEAFF. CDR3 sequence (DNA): TGTGCCAGCAGCCTTCTAGGGGTGAACACTGAAGCTTTCTTT.

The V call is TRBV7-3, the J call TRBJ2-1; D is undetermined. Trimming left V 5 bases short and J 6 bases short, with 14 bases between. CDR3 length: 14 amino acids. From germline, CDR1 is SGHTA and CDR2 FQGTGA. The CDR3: CASSPLGSGNEQFF. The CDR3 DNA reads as TGTGCCAGCAGCCCCCTCGGTTCTGGCAATGAGCAGTTCTTC.

The CDR3 DNA sequence: TGTGCCAGTAGTATCCTCGGTACGCAGTATTTT. Translated, it gives CASSILGTQYF. The gene calls are TRBV19 and TRBJ2-3, with no clear D. The CDR3 runs to 11 residues. Germline values: CDR1 LNHDA, CDR2 SQIVND (reference sequence). Trimming stripped 3 bases from V and 8 bases from J, with 6 bases between.

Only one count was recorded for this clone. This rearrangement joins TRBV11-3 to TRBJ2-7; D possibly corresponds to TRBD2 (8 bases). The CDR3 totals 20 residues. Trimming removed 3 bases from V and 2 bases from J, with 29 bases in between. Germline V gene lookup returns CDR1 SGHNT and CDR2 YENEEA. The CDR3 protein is CASSLGNRGQSGRAPYEQYF. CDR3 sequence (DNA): TGTGCCAGCAGCTTGGGGAACAGGGGACAAAGCGGGAGAGCACCCTACGAGCAGTACTTC.

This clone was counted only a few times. CDR3 in amino acids: CASSFSLGTGGQPQHF. CDR3 bases: TGTGCCAGCAGTTTTAGTTTGGGGACAGGAGGACAGCCCCAGCATTTT. This chain uses TRBV28 with TRBJ1-5; 8 nucleotides line up with TRBD1. The CDR3 runs 16 residues. The germline V gene encodes CDR1 MDHEN and CDR2 SYDVKM. V dropped 3 bases and J dropped 7; count of bases not matched to a gene: 11.

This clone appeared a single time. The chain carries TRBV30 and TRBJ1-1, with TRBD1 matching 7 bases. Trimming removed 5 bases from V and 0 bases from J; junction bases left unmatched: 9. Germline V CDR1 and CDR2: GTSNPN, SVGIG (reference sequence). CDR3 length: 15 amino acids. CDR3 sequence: CAWGRPTGMNTEAFF. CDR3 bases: TGTGCCTGGGGACGGCCGACAGGGATGAACACTGAAGCTTTCTTT.

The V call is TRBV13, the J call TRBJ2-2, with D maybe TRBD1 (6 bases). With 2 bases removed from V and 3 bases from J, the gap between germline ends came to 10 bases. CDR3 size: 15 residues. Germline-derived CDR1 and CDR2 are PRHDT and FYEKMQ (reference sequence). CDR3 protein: CASSLRGKYTGELFF. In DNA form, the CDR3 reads TGTGCCAGCAGCTTAAGGGGGAAGTACACCGGGGAGCTGTTTTTT.

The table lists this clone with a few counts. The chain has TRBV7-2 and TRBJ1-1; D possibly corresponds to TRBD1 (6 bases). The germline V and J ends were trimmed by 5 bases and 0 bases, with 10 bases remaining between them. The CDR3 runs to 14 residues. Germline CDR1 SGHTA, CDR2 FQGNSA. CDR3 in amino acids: CASSRQGLNTEAFF. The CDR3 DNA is TGTGCCAGCAGCCGCCAGGGGCTGAACACTGAAGCTTTCTTT.

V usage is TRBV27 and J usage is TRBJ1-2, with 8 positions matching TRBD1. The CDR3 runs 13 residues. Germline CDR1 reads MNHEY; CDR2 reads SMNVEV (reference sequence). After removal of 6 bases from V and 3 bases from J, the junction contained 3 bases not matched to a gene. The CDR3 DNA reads TGTGCCAGCAGGGGGGGACAGGACTATGGCTACACCTTC. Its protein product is CASRGGQDYGYTF.

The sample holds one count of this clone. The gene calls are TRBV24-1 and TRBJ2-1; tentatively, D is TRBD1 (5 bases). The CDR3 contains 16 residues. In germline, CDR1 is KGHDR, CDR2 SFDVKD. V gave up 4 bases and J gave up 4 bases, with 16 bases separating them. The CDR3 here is CATSEAGFPGYNEQFF. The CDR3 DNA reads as TGTGCCACCAGTGAGGCAGGGTTTCCCGGGTACAATGAGCAGTTCTTC.

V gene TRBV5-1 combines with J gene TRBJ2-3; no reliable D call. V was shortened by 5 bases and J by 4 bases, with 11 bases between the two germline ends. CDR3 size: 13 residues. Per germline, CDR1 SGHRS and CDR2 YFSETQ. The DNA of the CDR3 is TGCGCCAGCAGAAGGCAGGCAGCAGATACGCAGTATTTT. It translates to CASRRQAADTQYF.

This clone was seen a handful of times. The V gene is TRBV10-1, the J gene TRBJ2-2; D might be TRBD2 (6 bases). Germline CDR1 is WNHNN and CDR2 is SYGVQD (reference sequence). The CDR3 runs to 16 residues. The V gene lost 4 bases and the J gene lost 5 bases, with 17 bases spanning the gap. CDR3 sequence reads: CASSAASDSQTGELFF. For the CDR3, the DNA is TGCGCCAGCAGTGCCGCTAGCGACTCGCAAACCGGGGAGCTGTTTTTT.

Written as DNA, the CDR3 is TGTGCCAGCAGCCCCACGACTAGTTTCTACAATGAGCAGTTCTTC. Translation: CASSPTTSFYNEQFF. The chain carries TRBV28 and TRBJ2-1; a weak D match, TRBD2 (6 bases). Germline V lookup: CDR1 MDHEN, CDR2 SYDVKM. V dropped 6 bases and J dropped 3 bases, with 15 bases sitting between them. The length of the CDR3 is 15 residues.